This T cell receptor beta chain was found in a study of control samples from healthy donors and cancer patients. The CDR3 consists of 13 residues. V was trimmed by 1 base and J by 6 bases, leaving 6 bases between them. Germline V gene sequence: CDR1 SGHVS, CDR2 FQNEAQ. Generated by immunoSEQ multiplex PCR, the TCRdb table keeps only in-frame clones and is missing some. Among tens of thousands of clones listed, around 91% were seen once. The rearrangement uses TRBV7-8 and TRBJ2-2; D unresolved. Specimen: blood. The clonotype originates from a man aged 50 to 60 in good health. CDR3 protein: CASSLVLAGELFF. In DNA, the CDR3 is TGTGCCAGCAGCTTAGTTTTAGCCGGGGAGCTGTTTTTT.